This TCR beta chain was documented in a study of blood T cell repertoires in COVID-19. Study-level background: Samples came from the United States, Italy and Spain, spanning acute and convalescent COVID-19. PBMCs, B-cell-depleted T cells, or T cells provided the cDNA or gDNA that made up the material.

In the source study's methods: Amplification of reference gene primers was used by the study to estimate nucleated cell counts. The method was immunoSEQ multiplex PCR; TCRdb's version includes in-frame clones alone and lacks a portion of them. V, J and clone size were drawn from that table, and D and trimming were deduced from the DNA. The data hold about 190,000 clones, with around nine tenths observed a single time. This CDR3 contains 16 residues. After removal of 5 bases from V and 3 bases from J, the junction contained 12 bases not matched to a gene. CDR1 and CDR2 from the germline V gene are GTSNPN and SVGIG (reference sequence).

The sequence derives from a man aged 40-55 years with acute or convalescent COVID-19. The sample comprised peripheral blood. V and J are TRBV30 and TRBJ2-2, with 7 bases identical to TRBD2. CDR3 coding DNA: TGTGCCTGGTCGAATCTAGCGGAAGGTCACACCGGGGAGCTGTTTTTT. This codes for CAWSNLAEGHTGELFF.